A selection of T cell receptor beta chains follows, all from one sample in a study of T-cell reconstitution after alpha-beta-depleted transplantation in children. MiXCR, applied by TCRdb to the PCR reads, yields one record per CDR3 protein. The data show 350,000 to 450,000 distinct CDR3 sequences, roughly 22% seen once. This specimen consisted of PBMCs from the stem cell graft donor, obtained from the stem cell graft. These receptors were taken from a human donor who donated a stem cell graft to a child with acute myeloid leukemia. Both conserved end residues are part of each CDR3. The order of the fields is clone size, V gene, CDR3 protein. Some rows have no size entry. The others give once, few or many, or a class for an expanded clone.

clone size: few
V gene: TRBV4-1
CDR3 protein: CASSHDNSGLRSYEQYF

clone size: NA
V gene: TRBV18
CDR3 protein: CASSPPGKGLRTEAFF

clone size: NA
V gene: TRBV4-3
CDR3 protein: CASRRGSYGYTF

clone size: NA
V gene: TRBV6-2/TRBV6-3
CDR3 protein: CASSSGDFRYEQYF

clone size: few
V gene: TRBV20-1
CDR3 protein: CRVINRNEQFF

clone size: NA
V gene: TRBV20-1
CDR3 protein: CSATDRTSNQPQHF

clone size: NA
V gene: TRBV2
CDR3 protein: CASSADRASDTQYF

clone size: few
V gene: TRBV7-3
CDR3 protein: CASSLTRGTSGPYNEQFF

clone size: many
V gene: TRBV12-5
CDR3 protein: CASGSSGPNQPQHF

clone size: NA
V gene: TRBV28
CDR3 protein: CASSLGSWLDRINTGELFF